These T cell receptor beta chains were read from a single sample in a study of blood T cell repertoires in COVID-19. Profiling relied on immunoSEQ multiplex PCR, and the TCRdb table lists in-frame clones only, not all of them. The table shows 250,000 to 350,000 clones, with roughly 90% occurring only once. The specimen was peripheral blood. The receptors stem from a woman in her 30s with active or convalescent COVID-19. Both conserved end residues are part of each CDR3. D genes are given only for firm matches. Only some rows state a clone size, as once, few, many or a class for expanded clones.

clone_size,j_call,v_call,d_call,cdr3_length,cdr3_nt,cdr3_aa
-,TRBJ1-3,TRBV30,-,15,TGTGCCTGGAGCGCGGACAGTTTCTCTGGAAACACCATATATTTT,CAWSADSFSGNTIYF
-,TRBJ1-6,TRBV9,-,17,TGTGCCAGCAGCGCGGGACACTCGAGCTCCTATAATTCACCCCTCCACTTT,CASSAGHSSSYNSPLHF
-,TRBJ1-2,TRBV29-1,-,13,TGCAGCGTTAGATTCGGGGCTAACTATGGCTACACCTTC,CSVRFGANYGYTF
-,TRBJ2-7,TRBV28,TRBD1,14,TGTGCCAGCAGTTTGGGGACAGGGGTCAACGAGCAGTACTTC,CASSLGTGVNEQYF
-,TRBJ2-7,TRBV10-3,TRBD1,14,TGTGCCATCAGAGTAGGGACAGGGTCCTACGAGCAGTACTTC,CAIRVGTGSYEQYF
-,TRBJ1-3,TRBV4-1,TRBD1,16,TGCGCCAGCAGCCTAAGGGACAGGGGATCTGGAAACACCATATATTTT,CASSLRDRGSGNTIYF
-,TRBJ1-1,TRBV2,TRBD1,16,TGTGCCAGCAGGGGGACCACAGGGGCACGGAACACTGAAGCTTTCTTT,CASRGTTGARNTEAFF
-,TRBJ1-6,TRBV9,-,13,TGTGCCAGCAGCGTAGGTAGTGAGTCACCCCTCCACTTT,CASSVGSESPLHF
-,TRBJ1-1,TRBV12-2,-,16,TGTGCAAGTCGCTTGCCGGGACAAGCAGGGAACACTGAAGCTTTCTTT,CASRLPGQAGNTEAFF
-,TRBJ2-1,TRBV7-6,TRBD1,15,TGTGCCAGCAGCATTTCCAGGGGGCGCGGCAATGAGCAGTTCTTC,CASSISRGRGNEQFF
-,TRBJ2-2,TRBV5-1,TRBD1,15,TGCGCCAGCGCAGGACAGGGGGGGAACACCGGGGAGCTGTTTTTT,CASAGQGGNTGELFF
few,TRBJ2-6,TRBV9,-,17,TGTGCCAGCAGCGTATACGGGCGGACTCTCGGGGCCAACGTCCTGACTTTC,CASSVYGRTLGANVLTF
-,TRBJ2-7,TRBV2,TRBD1,16,TGTGCCAGCAGTGAAGGGGACAGGGATTTGCCCTACGAGCAGTACTTC,CASSEGDRDLPYEQYF
few,TRBJ1-5,TRBV5-8,-,12,TGTGCCAGCAGCTTGGCATCTCAGCCCCAGCATTTT,CASSLASQPQHF
-,TRBJ1-2,TRBV18,TRBD1,16,TGTGCCAGCTCACCTTCACAGGGGGCATCTAACTATGGCTACACCTTC,CASSPSQGASNYGYTF
-,TRBJ1-4,TRBV2,-,14,TGTGCCAGCGGGATAGCCCGGGGGGCTGAAAAACTGTTTTTT,CASGIARGAEKLFF
-,TRBJ2-1,TRBV9,-,15,TGTGCCAGCAGCCCCTCGGGCGGGGTAAGCAATGAGCAGTTCTTC,CASSPSGGVSNEQFF